This entry features one T cell receptor (beta chain) sequence. This clonotype was detected ten times or more. No cognate antigen has been identified for it. No base quality information exists; no much larger clone differs at one position. Stable Graves' hyperthyroidism was defined as no progression to ophthalmopathy during 18 months of follow-up. Hyperthyroidism patients were aged 18 to 65 years and newly diagnosed, with disease duration of less than 2 months. Patients with uncontrolled infections, other autoimmune diseases, pregnancy or lactation were excluded. Diagnoses were based on clinical symptoms, serum thyroxine and TRAb, thyroid ultrasound and orbital computed tomography. PBMCs were isolated from 7.5 to 10 ml of fresh peripheral blood by Ficoll-Paque density gradient centrifugation. Total RNA was extracted with Trizol reagent, and quality was checked on an Agilent 2100 Bioanalyzer. Trimming removed 2 bases from V and 0 bases from J, leaving 7 bases between the germline ends. The CDR3, cysteine through phenylalanine, is 14 amino acids long. Of the read, only the CDR3 DNA is kept; its 42 bases are in frame from base 1.

The TCR beta CDR3 regions were amplified from RNA transcripts. For the first round of RT-PCR on the TCR CDR3, the HTBI primer set was used together with the Qiagen OneStep RT-PCR kit. The libraries were constructed in a second round of multiplex PCR and then size-selected and purified. Sequencing of the libraries was done on an Illumina HiSeq2000 using paired-end 100 bp reads. Per the source publication's procedure: Raw data were processed with SOAPnuke, discarding reads with adapters, uncalled bases, mean Phred below 15, or no exact constant-primer or identifier match. High-quality paired reads were merged with COPE v1.2.5, and unique nucleotide sequences were defined as clonotypes. MiTCR v1.1 was used to align the clonotypes against IMGT TRBV, TRBD and TRBJ reference segments. The analysis included only V-J combinations with a frequency above 0.0001, which together covered more than 99% of the repertoires. The TCS score was defined as the ratio of F50 (clonal expansion) to E x V (chaos), calculated using BLOSUM62-based TCRdist between CDR3 peptides within each V-J. Welch's t-statistics and random forest reduced just over 500 V-J features to 10 to 15, which were used in a naive Bayes classifier (R e1071). The raw public data were reprocessed by TCRdb itself: fastp quality trimming at Q25, MiXCR clonotype calling, in-frame beta chains only. Each CDR3 protein gets just one entry, which takes the most common genes and DNA from the rows behind it. The V and J calls were not made by the authors but by TCRdb's processing. The sample profile shows about 560,000 distinct CDR3 sequences; approximately 14% of them were found once. The ten largest clones capture approximately 15% of the sample.

The sample originates from a study of T cells in Graves' hyperthyroidism and ophthalmopathy (dated by TCRdb to about 2019). For the wider study: Peripheral blood samples were taken at initial diagnosis, before any treatment was given. Whether ophthalmopathy could be predicted prospectively was tested in an independent validation cohort made up of some 20 hyperthyroidism patients plus 17 patients who later progressed to ophthalmopathy. Following sampling, methimazole starting at 30 mg daily was given to hyperthyroidism patients, and high-dose intravenous methylprednisolone was given to ophthalmopathy patients. A discovery cohort of about a hundred patients, roughly 45 with Graves' ophthalmopathy and approximately 60 with stable Graves' hyperthyroidism, was used to find distinguishing TCR V-J signatures. Thyroid tissue and blood T-cell repertoires from several Graves' hyperthyroidism patients were also compared in the study. According to the paper, TCR Vbeta CDR3 sequencing was carried out on approximately 140 peripheral blood samples, which came from under 50 ophthalmopathy, 75 to 80 hyperthyroidism and roughly 17 progressor patients. For training and testing, the 100 or so patients in the discovery cohort were randomly divided in a 7:3 ratio.

The paper as a whole reports these results and caveats: In validation, the model predicted progression to ophthalmopathy with 55% to 71% sensitivity and less than 80% specificity, a median of 6.5 months before onset. Most expanded thyroid clonotypes (frequency above 0.001) were also found in blood, which suggests that blood repertoires may mirror thyroid immune responses. Ophthalmopathy was separated from stable hyperthyroidism by a 13 V-J signature model, with around 88% sensitivity and roughly 81% specificity obtained in cross-validation and 80%/75% obtained in testing. Sample size was not statistically predetermined, and blinding of investigators to group allocation was not performed.

The specimen was blood. This receptor chain uses TRBV12-3 or TRBV12-4 and TRBJ1-1; no D segment can be confidently identified. This receptor was obtained from a woman aged 40 to 50 with Graves' hyperthyroidism. CDR3 region: CASSLFWMNTEAFF. The DNA sequence reads TGTGCCAGCAGTTTATTCTGGATGAACACTGAAGCTTTCTTT.